The rows below give T cell receptor beta chains drawn from one sample of a study of blood T cells in healthy people across ages. One entry per CDR3 protein, called by TCRdb with MiXCR from the 5' RACE reads. The sample shows fewer than 950,000 distinct CDR3 sequences, around half of them seen only once. Sequencing used blood. These TCRs come from a man older than 75 in good health. The CDR3 runs from the conserved cysteine through the conserved F or W. The order of the fields is clone size, J gene, V gene, D gene, CDR3 protein, CDR3 DNA. D genes are given only for firm matches. Clone sizes are given selectively: once, few, many, or a class where the clone is expanded.

clone_size: -; j_call: TRBJ2-5; v_call: TRBV3-1; d_call: -; cdr3_aa: CASSPDWDSQETQYF; cdr3_nt: TGTGCCAGCAGCCCTGACTGGGACTCTCAAGAGACCCAGTACTTC
clone_size: -; j_call: TRBJ2-1; v_call: TRBV4-1; d_call: -; cdr3_aa: CASSQDLDAAPSYNEQFF; cdr3_nt: TGTGCCAGCAGCCAAGATCTAGATGCGGCCCCCTCCTACAATGAGCAGTTCTTC
clone_size: -; j_call: TRBJ2-5; v_call: TRBV7-2; d_call: -; cdr3_aa: CASSSLSASSETQYF; cdr3_nt: TGTGCCAGCAGCTCCCTATCGGCTTCATCAGAGACCCAGTACTTC
clone_size: few; j_call: TRBJ1-6; v_call: TRBV29-1; d_call: -; cdr3_aa: CSARTGAAGSPLHF; cdr3_nt: TGCAGCGCCCGGACGGGGGCCGCCGGTTCACCCCTCCACTTT
clone_size: -; j_call: TRBJ1-5; v_call: TRBV19; d_call: -; cdr3_aa: CASSIEGRAGQPQHF; cdr3_nt: TGTGCCAGTAGTATAGAAGGCAGGGCGGGTCAGCCCCAGCATTTT
clone_size: -; j_call: TRBJ2-3; v_call: TRBV29-1; d_call: -; cdr3_aa: CSVEKADTQYF; cdr3_nt: TGCAGCGTTGAGAAGGCAGATACGCAGTATTTT
clone_size: -; j_call: TRBJ1-6; v_call: TRBV5-4; d_call: -; cdr3_aa: CASSSSGTGRTNSPLHF; cdr3_nt: TGTGCCAGCAGCTCAAGTGGTACTGGCAGGACAAATTCACCCCTCCACTTT
clone_size: -; j_call: TRBJ2-7; v_call: TRBV12-3/TRBV12-4; d_call: TRBD2; cdr3_aa: CASSRTSVDEQYF; cdr3_nt: TGTGCCAGCAGCCGGACTAGCGTCGACGAGCAGTACTTC
clone_size: -; j_call: TRBJ2-7; v_call: TRBV15; d_call: -; cdr3_aa: CATSRDIPRNEQYF; cdr3_nt: TGTGCCACCAGCAGAGATATTCCGCGTAACGAGCAGTACTTC
clone_size: few; j_call: TRBJ1-6; v_call: TRBV27; d_call: -; cdr3_aa: CASSPRWDGYNSPLHF; cdr3_nt: TGTGCCAGCAGTCCCCGCTGGGACGGATATAATTCACCCCTCCACTTT
clone_size: -; j_call: TRBJ2-3; v_call: TRBV12-3/TRBV12-4; d_call: -; cdr3_aa: CASSLGGFGGYAYF; cdr3_nt: TGTGCCAGCAGTTTAGGAGGGTTCGGCGGATACGCGTATTTT
clone_size: once; j_call: TRBJ2-1; v_call: TRBV29-1; d_call: -; cdr3_aa: CSVEADSAGEQFF; cdr3_nt: TGCAGCGTTGAAGCGGACAGCGCGGGTGAGCAGTTCTTC
clone_size: -; j_call: TRBJ1-2; v_call: TRBV7-3; d_call: -; cdr3_aa: CASSTTAGPQDYGYTF; cdr3_nt: TGTGCCAGCAGCACGACAGCCGGTCCTCAAGACTATGGCTACACCTTC
clone_size: -; j_call: TRBJ2-3; v_call: TRBV20-1; d_call: -; cdr3_aa: CSAIMGRSTDTQYF; cdr3_nt: TGCAGTGCTATAATGGGACGTAGCACAGATACGCAGTATTTT
clone_size: many; j_call: TRBJ2-6; v_call: TRBV9; d_call: -; cdr3_aa: CASTPFGARAGNVLTF; cdr3_nt: TGTGCCAGCACCCCCTTCGGGGCTCGGGCGGGCAACGTCCTGACTTTC
clone_size: -; j_call: TRBJ2-5; v_call: TRBV9; d_call: TRBD2; cdr3_aa: CASSVDGGTETQYF; cdr3_nt: TGTGCCAGCAGCGTAGACGGGGGGACAGAGACCCAGTACTTC
clone_size: -; j_call: TRBJ2-5; v_call: TRBV13; d_call: TRBD1; cdr3_aa: CASSLRTGESQETQYF; cdr3_nt: TGTGCCAGCAGCCTGCGGACAGGGGAGTCCCAAGAGACCCAGTACTTC
clone_size: few; j_call: TRBJ1-2; v_call: TRBV9; d_call: TRBD1; cdr3_aa: CASSAGTGSYGYTF; cdr3_nt: TGTGCCAGCAGCGCCGGGACAGGGAGCTATGGCTACACCTTC
clone_size: -; j_call: TRBJ1-2; v_call: TRBV5-1; d_call: TRBD1; cdr3_aa: CASSAQGVDGYTF; cdr3_nt: TGCGCCAGCAGCGCACAGGGGGTGGATGGCTACACCTTC
clone_size: -; j_call: TRBJ1-5; v_call: TRBV12-3/TRBV12-4; d_call: TRBD1; cdr3_aa: CASSGPTRGQGNQPQHF; cdr3_nt: TGTGCCAGCAGTGGCCCCACGAGAGGACAGGGCAATCAGCCCCAGCATTTT
clone_size: few; j_call: TRBJ2-3; v_call: TRBV21-1; d_call: -; cdr3_aa: CASSTPETSGSGDTQYF; cdr3_nt: TGTGCCAGCAGCACGCCCGAGACTAGCGGGAGTGGGGATACGCAGTATTTT
clone_size: few; j_call: TRBJ2-7; v_call: TRBV20-1; d_call: -; cdr3_aa: CSARDRRGRYEQYF; cdr3_nt: TGCAGTGCTAGAGATCGGAGGGGGCGTTACGAGCAGTACTTC
clone_size: -; j_call: TRBJ2-1; v_call: TRBV6-6; d_call: TRBD2; cdr3_aa: CASSKDISGRYYNEQFF; cdr3_nt: TGTGCCAGCAGCAAGGATATTAGCGGGAGGTACTACAATGAGCAGTTCTTC
clone_size: -; j_call: TRBJ1-2; v_call: TRBV6-6; d_call: -; cdr3_aa: CASSYTVGRGYGYTF; cdr3_nt: TGTGCCAGCAGTTACACCGTTGGCAGGGGATATGGCTACACCTTC
clone_size: few; j_call: TRBJ2-1; v_call: TRBV29-1; d_call: TRBD1; cdr3_aa: CSVGDSYNEQFF; cdr3_nt: TGCAGCGTTGGGGACAGCTACAATGAGCAGTTCTTC